Given below is one TCR beta chain in context. This clone was detected only once. Its antigen is still unknown. Base qualities are not provided; no much larger clone lies one nucleotide away. The sample originates from a study of cytomegalovirus exposure and HLA in healthy donors (dated by TCRdb to about 2017). For the study in its entirety: The 700 or so repertoires of the first cohort and the 95 to 150 validation repertoires were produced on the same platform, according to a later analysis. A separate validation cohort of roughly 110 different subjects was used in addition to the roughly 640-subject first cohort. The aim of the study was to test whether cataloging public T cell receptors could identify signatures of past pathogen exposure. To predict cytomegalovirus infection status, the study brought together high-throughput TCR immunosequencing, statistical association of individual TCRs with disease status, and machine learning. General conclusions and limits of the study: The study gave a list of more than 150 TCR beta chains associated with cytomegalovirus. A later analysis had no HLA typing for the validation cohort, so co-occurrence there was scored across all 120 or so repertoires. In vitro tests confirmed that a few of the cytomegalovirus-associated TCR beta chains recognize cytomegalovirus antigens. Cytomegalovirus status was reported to be diagnosed by the classifier with high specificity and sensitivity in both the original and validation cohorts. Of the cluster scores, approximately 95% were above 0 in a later analysis, which found that TCRs clustered in the first cohort also tended to co-occur in the 95 to 150 validation repertoires. It was suggested by the authors that the approach could potentially be generalized to other disease states and immunological phenotypes. Most TCR sequences were observed very rarely across donors, whereas some public TCRs were present in many individuals.

The donors belonged to the validation cohort of around 120 subjects, which was separate from the 666-subject first cohort. The library was obtained by the immunoSEQ multiplex PCR assay. On the study's bioinformatics: To diagnose cytomegalovirus status from the catalog of TCR beta chain sequences, a statistical classification framework was built. What TCRdb holds here is the immuneACCESS table cut down to in-frame rearrangements. Part of the clones is not present; checked against another copy, under half of the missing clones reflect an unresolved V gene, and the others are unexplained. The V and J calls and the clone size are those of that table, but D and trimming were determined from the DNA. The sample table records roughly 75,000 clones; approximately 94% of these occur just once. The top ten clones comprise 3% to 4% of the sample. The sequenced sample was PBMCs. The source is a woman aged 18-29 years in good health and CMV-seropositive.

The CDR3 region reads CASSVGPSYEQYF. The DNA is TGTGCCAGCAGTGTGGGGCCCTCCTACGAGCAGTACTTC. The V and J genes are TRBV6-5 and TRBJ2-7; D gene: possibly TRBD1, on 5 matching bases. V is pared back by 5 bases and J by 0 bases, with 8 bases lying between the germline termini. From cysteine to phenylalanine, the CDR3 is 13 amino acids long. Solely the CDR3 DNA is kept, with 39 bases framed from the first base. Per the germline V gene, MNHEY is the CDR1 and SVGAGI is the CDR2.